Shown below are 29 T cell receptor beta chains from a single sample sequenced in a study of blood T cells in healthy people across ages. A second PCR of 7 to 11 cycles used a sample-barcoded 5' primer and a J-beta primer mix. TCRdb called the 5' RACE reads again in MiXCR, with one record for every CDR3 protein. The table records approximately 810,000 distinct CDR3 sequences, under 30% of them present only once. The sample taken for sequencing was blood. The receptors were sampled from a woman over 75 in good health.

This clonotype showed up just a few times. The chain uses TRBV4-2 and TRBJ2-2; TRBD2 agrees at 8 bases. V shed 8 bases and J 1 base; nucleotides not matched to a gene: 6. The CDR3 totals 15 residues. Germline V gives CDR1 LGHNA, CDR2 YNFKEQ. The CDR3: CASRSGLGNTGELFF. CDR3 sequence (DNA): TGTGCCAGCCGATCGGGACTAGGGAACACCGGGGAGCTGTTTTTT.

At least ten counts were recorded for this clonotype. The gene calls are TRBV7-2 and TRBJ1-2, with TRBD1 matching over 8 bases. Germline assignment: CDR1 SGHTA and CDR2 FQGNSA. The V gene end was trimmed by 5 bases and the J gene end by 8 bases; junction bases not matched to a gene: 4. This CDR3 is 12 amino acids long. The CDR3 DNA reads TGTGCCAGCAGCAGACAGGGGAACGGCTACACCTTC. Its translation: CASSRQGNGYTF.

This clonotype was recorded many times. V and J are TRBV15 and TRBJ2-7; unclear D gene. V was clipped by 1 base and J by 3 bases, with 13 bases between them. The CDR3 extends over 15 amino acids. Germline V CDR1 and CDR2: LNHNV, YYDKDF (reference sequence). CDR3 sequence reads: CATSRGKDGHYEQYF. As DNA, the CDR3 is TGTGCCACCAGCAGAGGCAAAGACGGTCACTACGAGCAGTACTTC.

Concerning this clonotype itself: This may come from a read error, since a much larger clone is one base off. V gene TRBV20-1 combines with J gene TRBJ2-1, with D uncertain. Germline CDR1 is DFQATT and CDR2 is SNEGSKA (reference sequence). Deletions cut 3 bases from V and 7 bases from J, with 10 bases between. The CDR3 loop spans 12 amino acids. CDR3 amino acids: CSASVRNNEQFF. The DNA of the CDR3 is TGCAGTGCTAGCGTAAGGAATAATGAGCAGTTCTTC.

This clonotype showed up just a few times. This may stem from a read error, because a much larger clone lies one nucleotide away. The chain combines TRBV20-1 with TRBJ2-5; 7 nucleotides line up with TRBD2. The CDR3 extends over 14 amino acids. Germline V gives CDR1 DFQATT, CDR2 SNEGSKA (reference sequence). V gave up 0 bases and J gave up 5 bases; unmatched junction bases: 6. The CDR3 sequence: CSARDTSVSETQYF. The CDR3 DNA reads TGCAGTGCTAGAGACACTAGCGTTAGTGAGACCCAGTACTTC.

This clonotype was counted ten times or more. The genes are TRBV6-2 or TRBV6-3 and TRBJ2-5, with TRBD1 matching over 7 bases. CDR1 MNHEY and CDR2 SVGEGT come from the germline V gene. The CDR3 is made up of 16 amino acids. The V gene end was trimmed by 2 bases and the J gene end by 2 bases; junction bases not matched to a gene: 8. DNA for the CDR3: TGTGCCAGCAGTTACCAGGGACAGAACTTTCAAGAGACCCAGTACTTC. Translating gives CASSYQGQNFQETQYF.

The table lists this clonotype with many counts. This chain joins TRBV11-2 and TRBJ1-2, with TRBD1 matching 8 bases. The CDR3 has 15 residues. V was pared by 6 bases and J by 9 bases, with 15 bases of the junction left unmatched. Germline loops: CDR1 SGHAT, CDR2 FQNNGV. The CDR3 sequence is CASSYPTRGQRSYTF. The CDR3 nucleotides are TGTGCCAGCAGTTATCCGACCAGGGGGCAACGTAGCTACACCTTC.

This clonotype was detected only a few times. The CDR3 region has the DNA TGTGCCAGCAGCTTAGGGCACAGGTTCTCTGGAAACACCATATATTTT. Encoded protein: CASSLGHRFSGNTIYF. The genes are TRBV7-2 and TRBJ1-3; the D gene is possibly TRBD1 (5 bases). Trimming left V 1 base short and J 0 bases short, with 10 bases between. The CDR3 has 16 amino acids. From germline, CDR1 is SGHTA and CDR2 FQGNSA.

The genes are TRBV12-3 or TRBV12-4 and TRBJ1-2; possible D gene TRBD1, 6 bases. V lost 3 bases and J lost 6, with 14 bases in between. This CDR3 has 14 amino acids. CDR3 protein: CASSFRGQGNGYTF. CDR3 bases: TGTGCCAGCAGTTTCCGGGGGCAGGGGAATGGCTACACCTTC.

Only a few counts were recorded for this clonotype. A much bigger clone sits one base away, suggesting this may be a read error. The chain links TRBV7-2 to TRBJ2-3, with TRBD2 matching 8 bases. Germline CDR1 SGHTA, CDR2 FQGNSA. After removal of 5 bases from V and 7 bases from J, the junction contained 17 bases not matched to a gene. This CDR3 contains 17 residues. The CDR3 DNA follows: TGTGCCAGCAGCAGTACGACGGGACTAGTGGGGTTAAATACGCAGTATTTT. Its translation is CASSSTTGLVGLNTQYF.

A note on this clonotype: A much larger clonotype is one base distant, so this may be a read error. The chain uses TRBV20-1 and TRBJ2-1; 9 bases are shared with TRBD2. The DNA end is a closer match to TRBJ2-7, so the J assignment may be wrong. The germline V gene has CDR1 DFQATT and CDR2 SNEGSKA (reference sequence). This CDR3 contains 15 residues. The CDR3 protein is CSALASGVSYNEQYF. The CDR3, as DNA: TGCAGTGCACTGGCTAGCGGGGTGTCCTACAATGAGCAGTACTTC.

This clonotype has a count of ten or more. The chain employs TRBV6-6 and TRBJ2-1; tentative D call: TRBD2 (6 bases). CDR3 size: 16 residues. From germline, CDR1 is MNHNY and CDR2 SVGAGI (reference sequence). Between the trimmed V and J ends, which lost 0 bases and 5 bases, there was a span of 14 bases. The CDR3 reads CASSYSIGGAHNEQFF. CDR3 nucleotides: TGTGCCAGCAGTTACTCGATTGGCGGGGCGCACAATGAGCAGTTCTTC.

The chain links TRBV24-1 to TRBJ2-7; the D gene is possibly TRBD2 (6 bases). Between the trimmed V and J ends, which lost 0 bases and 1 base, there was a span of 30 bases. The CDR3 contains 22 residues. The germline CDR1 and CDR2 sequences are KGHDR and SFDVKD. The CDR3 DNA reads TGTGCCACCAGTGATTTGGCGCCTCGGCGCGGGGCAGGGACCCGAGATTCCTACGAGCAGTACTTC. It is translated as CATSDLAPRRGAGTRDSYEQYF.

V is TRBV5-6 and J is TRBJ1-2, with 7 bases aligning to TRBD1. Germline V gene lookup returns CDR1 SGHDT and CDR2 YYEEEE. The CDR3 totals 17 residues. V was pared by 0 bases and J by 7 bases, with 15 bases of the junction left unmatched. CDR3 DNA: TGTGCCAGCAGCTTGGCCCAGGGACAGCGGGGGTCGAGTGGCTACACCTTC. Translating gives CASSLAQGQRGSSGYTF.

Concerning this clonotype itself: One base away lies a much larger clone, so this may be a sequencing read error. This CDR3 is CGAIGTGGNQPQHF. DNA for the CDR3: TGCGGTGCTATCGGGACAGGGGGCAATCAGCCCCAGCATTTT. The gene calls are TRBV20-1 and TRBJ1-5, with 10 bases fitting TRBD1. CDR1 is DFQATT and CDR2 is SNEGSKA in the germline V gene (reference sequence). The CDR3 length is 14 residues.

As concerns this clonotype: With a much larger clone just one base away, this may be a read error. The gene calls are TRBV6-2 or TRBV6-3 and TRBJ2-4; TRBD2 matches at 10 bases. The J call may not be correct, given that the DNA end is closer to TRBJ2-7. There are 16 residues in the CDR3. Per germline, CDR1 MNHEY and CDR2 SVGEGT. The CDR3 nucleotides are TGTGCCAGCAGTACGACTAGCGGGTCCTCCTCCTGCGAGCAGTACTTC. Its translation: CASSTTSGSSSCEQYF.

The V call is TRBV6-1, the J call TRBJ2-2; 12 nucleotides match TRBD2. CDR1 is MNHNS and CDR2 is SASEGT in the germline V gene. The CDR3 length is 17 residues. J gave up 2 bases and V 3 bases, and 4 bases lay outside the gene matches. The CDR3 region is CASSDILAGGNTGELFF. The CDR3 DNA reads TGTGCCAGCAGTGATATACTAGCGGGGGGAAACACCGGGGAGCTGTTTTTT.

Comment on this clonotype: This could be a read error, since a much larger clone is one nucleotide away. The CDR3 ends on some other residue instead of the conserved phenylalanine or tryptophan, so this is likely a read error. The CDR3 region is CAINPGGAGGYTL. As DNA, the CDR3 is TGTGCCATCAACCCCGGTGGAGCGGGTGGCTACACCCTC. The chain is built from TRBV10-3 and TRBJ1-2; D is undetermined. The CDR3 has 13 residues. Germline CDR1 is ENHRY and CDR2 is SYGVKD. Deletions cut 7 bases from V and 7 bases from J, with 16 bases between.

This clonotype was picked up a small number of times. It may be a read error: a sequence one base away is much more abundant. The DNA of the CDR3 is TGTGCCAGCAGCTTATGGGGGATTAGCACAGATACGCAGTATTTT. This codes for CASSLWGISTDTQYF. The V call is TRBV7-9, the J call TRBJ2-3; the D gene could be TRBD1 or TRBD2 (5 bases each). The CDR3 length is 15 residues. Per the germline V gene, CDR1 is SEHNR and CDR2 is FQNEAQ (reference sequence). V was clipped by 2 bases and J by 0 bases, with 9 bases between them.

There are a few counts of this clonotype. This clone may be a read error of a much larger clone one base away. The gene calls are TRBV6-2 or TRBV6-3 and TRBJ2-1, with D unresolved. The CDR3 covers 14 residues. Germline V gene lookup returns CDR1 MNHEY and CDR2 SVGEGT. V shed 3 bases and J shed 5 bases, with 11 bases lying between them. The CDR3 coding sequence is TGTGCCAGCAGTTATTTGGAGTGGAACAATGAGCAGTTCTTC. It is translated as CASSYLEWNNEQFF.

Concerning this clonotype itself: Since a much larger clone is just one base distant, this may be a read error. The V and J genes are TRBV7-9 and TRBJ2-5; 13 nucleotides match TRBD2. The CDR3 totals 16 residues. The ends lost 5 bases at V and 11 bases at J; junction bases unmatched: 14. CDR1 is SEHNR and CDR2 is FQNEAQ in the germline V gene (reference sequence). This chain's CDR3 is CASSRTSGGIKNEQYF. CDR3 DNA sequence: TGTGCCAGCAGCCGGACTAGCGGGGGAATCAAGAATGAGCAGTACTTC.

This clonotype was seen only a few times. This rearrangement joins TRBV12-5 to TRBJ2-1; D unclear. CDR1 is LGHNT and CDR2 is FRNRAP in the germline V gene. This CDR3 is built from 16 residues. The V end was cut by 5 bases, the J end by 0 bases, with 14 bases between. CDR3 sequence (DNA): TGTGCTAGTGGTCTACCAGAGCCGTCCTCCTACAATGAGCAGTTCTTC. It specifies CASGLPEPSSYNEQFF. The variable domain in full, with the rest retrieved from reference TRBV12-5 and TRBJ2-1, is DARVTQTPRHKVTEMGQEVTMRCQPILGHNTVFWYRQTMMQGLELLAYFRNRAPLDDSGMPKDRFSAEMPDATLATLKIQPSEPRDSAVYFCASGLPEPSSYNEQFFGPGTRLTVL.

Remarks on this clonotype: A much larger clone sits a single nucleotide away, making a read error possible. This rearrangement joins TRBV3-1 to TRBJ2-3; D tentatively reads TRBD1 or TRBD2 (6 bases each). The CDR3 runs 14 residues. Germline assignment: CDR1 LGHDT and CDR2 YNNKEL (reference sequence). For the CDR3, the DNA is TGTGCCAGCAGCCAACCGGGGGCAACAGGTACGCAGTATTTT. Residues: CASSQPGATGTQYF.

This clonotype was recorded at least ten times. The V call is TRBV5-1, the J call TRBJ1-2; D gene unclear. The CDR3 is 14 amino acids. CDR1 and CDR2 from the germline V gene are SGHRS and YFSETQ. Trimming stripped 0 bases from V and 0 bases from J, with 6 bases between. CDR3 loop: CASSLDTPNYGYTF. The CDR3 DNA follows: TGCGCCAGCAGCTTGGACACTCCTAACTATGGCTACACCTTC.

This clonotype appeared a few times. This sequence joins TRBV7-9 and TRBJ1-1, with a possible D match to TRBD1 (5 bases). The ends were cut back, 7 bases at V and 6 bases at J, with 15 bases in the middle. This CDR3 has 13 amino acids. CDR1 is SEHNR and CDR2 is FQNEAQ in the germline V gene (reference sequence). The CDR3 DNA reads as TGTGCCAGCACCGACTCAGGGCGTTCTGAAGCTTTCTTT. Translation gives CASTDSGRSEAFF.

A few counts support this clonotype. The V and J genes are TRBV11-2 and TRBJ1-2; D uncertain. With 1 base removed from V and 4 bases from J, the gap between germline ends came to 10 bases. Germline values: CDR1 SGHAT, CDR2 FQNNGV. This CDR3 spans 14 amino acids. Written as DNA, the CDR3 is TGTGCCAGCAGCTTAGGATTAGGGAGCTATGGCTACACCTTC. The encoded protein is CASSLGLGSYGYTF.

At least ten counts were recorded for this clonotype. Germline and junction disagree at one end, which may indicate a read error. The rearrangement links TRBV7-7 to TRBJ2-7; a possible D gene is TRBD1 (5 bases). The CDR3 is 14 residues long. Germline loops: CDR1 SSHAT, CDR2 FNYEAQ (reference sequence). CDR3 DNA sequence: TGTGCTAGCACCCGACAGAGGCCCTCCTACGAGCAGTACTTC. This encodes CASTRQRPSYEQYF. Full variable domain (outside the CDR3, taken from reference TRBV7-7 and TRBJ2-7): GAGVSQSPRYKVTKRGQDVTLRCDPISSHATLYWYQQALGQGPEFLTYFNYEAQPDKSGLPSDRFSAERPEGSISTLTIQRTEQRDSAMYRCASTRQRPSYEQYFGPGTRLTVT.

For this clonotype: This clone may be a read error of a much larger clone one base away. The genes are TRBV9 and TRBJ2-3; weak D call: TRBD1 (5 bases). The CDR3 contains 15 residues. Germline-derived CDR1 and CDR2 are SGDLS and YYNGEE. V shed 0 bases and J shed 5 bases, with 13 bases lying between them. CDR3 in amino acids: CASSVVGRVGDTQYF. The CDR3 coding sequence is TGTGCCAGCAGCGTAGTCGGCAGGGTGGGAGATACGCAGTATTTT.

This clonotype was seen many times. CDR3 residues: CSVEDLASGDHYEQYF. The CDR3 nucleotides read TGCAGCGTTGAAGATCTGGCTAGCGGGGACCATTACGAGCAGTACTTC. The J gene is TRBJ2-7, the V gene TRBV29-1; 9 bases match TRBD2. This CDR3 is built from 16 residues. Germline CDR1 SQVTM, CDR2 ANQGSEA. V lost 0 bases, J lost 4 bases, and 10 bases stayed unmatched.